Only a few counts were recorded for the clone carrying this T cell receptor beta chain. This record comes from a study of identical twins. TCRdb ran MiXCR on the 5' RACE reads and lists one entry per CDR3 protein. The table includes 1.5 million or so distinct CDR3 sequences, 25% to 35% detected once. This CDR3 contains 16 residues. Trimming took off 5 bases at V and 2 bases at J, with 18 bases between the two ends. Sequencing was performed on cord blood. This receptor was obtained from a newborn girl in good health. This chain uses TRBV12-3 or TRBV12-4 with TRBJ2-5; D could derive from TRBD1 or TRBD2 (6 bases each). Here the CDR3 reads CASSLKKGGEQETQYF. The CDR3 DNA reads TGTGCCAGCAGTCTGAAAAAGGGGGGTGAGCAAGAGACCCAGTACTTC.